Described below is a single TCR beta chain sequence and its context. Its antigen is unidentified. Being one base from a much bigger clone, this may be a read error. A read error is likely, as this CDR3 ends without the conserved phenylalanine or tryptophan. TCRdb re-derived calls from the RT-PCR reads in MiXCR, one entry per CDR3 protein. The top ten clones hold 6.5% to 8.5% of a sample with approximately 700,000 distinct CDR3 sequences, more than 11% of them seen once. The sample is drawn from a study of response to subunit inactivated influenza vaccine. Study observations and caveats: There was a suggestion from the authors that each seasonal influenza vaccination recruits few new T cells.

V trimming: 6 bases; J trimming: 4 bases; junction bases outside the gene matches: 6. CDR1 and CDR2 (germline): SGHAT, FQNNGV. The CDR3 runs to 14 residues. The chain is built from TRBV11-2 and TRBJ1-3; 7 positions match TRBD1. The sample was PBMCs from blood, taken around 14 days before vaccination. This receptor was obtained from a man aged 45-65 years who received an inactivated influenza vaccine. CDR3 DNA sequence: TGTGCCAGCAGTCCTACAGGGGCCGGAAACACCATATATTCT. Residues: CASSPTGAGNTIYS.